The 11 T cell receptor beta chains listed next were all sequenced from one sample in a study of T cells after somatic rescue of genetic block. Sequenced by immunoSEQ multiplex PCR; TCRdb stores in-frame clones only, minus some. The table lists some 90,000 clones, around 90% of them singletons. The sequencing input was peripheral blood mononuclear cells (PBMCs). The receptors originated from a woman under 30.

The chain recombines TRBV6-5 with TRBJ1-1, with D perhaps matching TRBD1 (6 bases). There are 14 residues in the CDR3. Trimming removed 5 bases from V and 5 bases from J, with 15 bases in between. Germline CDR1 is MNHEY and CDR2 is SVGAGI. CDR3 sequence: CASSATGLVTEAFF. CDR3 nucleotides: TGTGCCAGCAGTGCTACAGGGTTAGTAACTGAAGCTTTCTTT.

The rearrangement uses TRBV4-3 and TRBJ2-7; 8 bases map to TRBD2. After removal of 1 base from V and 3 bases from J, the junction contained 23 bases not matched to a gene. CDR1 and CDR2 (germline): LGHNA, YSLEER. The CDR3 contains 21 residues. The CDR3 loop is CASSQVYGQHSAGEEVYEQYF. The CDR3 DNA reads TGCGCCAGCAGCCAAGTCTATGGGCAGCATTCAGCGGGAGAAGAGGTCTACGAGCAGTACTTC.

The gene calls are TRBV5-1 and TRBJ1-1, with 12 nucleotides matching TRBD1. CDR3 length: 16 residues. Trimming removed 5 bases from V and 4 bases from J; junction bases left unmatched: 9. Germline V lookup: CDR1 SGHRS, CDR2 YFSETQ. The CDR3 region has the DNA TGCGCCAGCAGAACTACGGGACAGGGGGCTCGCACTGAAGCTTTCTTT. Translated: CASRTTGQGARTEAFF.

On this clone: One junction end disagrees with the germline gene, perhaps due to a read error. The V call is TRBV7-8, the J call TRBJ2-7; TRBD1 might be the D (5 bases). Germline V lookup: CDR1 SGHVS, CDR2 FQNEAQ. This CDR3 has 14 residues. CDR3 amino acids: CAGSLGQGSYEQYF. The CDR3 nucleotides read TGTGCCGGCAGCTTAGGCCAGGGATCCTACGAGCAGTACTTC.

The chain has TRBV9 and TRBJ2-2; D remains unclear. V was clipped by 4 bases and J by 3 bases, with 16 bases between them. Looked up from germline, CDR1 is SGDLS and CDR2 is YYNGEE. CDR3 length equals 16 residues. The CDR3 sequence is CASSSTGRIYTGELFF. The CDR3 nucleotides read TGTGCCAGCAGCAGTACCGGCAGAATATACACCGGGGAGCTGTTTTTT.

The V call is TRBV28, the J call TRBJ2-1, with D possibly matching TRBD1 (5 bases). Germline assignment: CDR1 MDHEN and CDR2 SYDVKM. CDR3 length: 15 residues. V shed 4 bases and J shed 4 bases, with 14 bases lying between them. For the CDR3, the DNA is TGTGCCAGCAGTTCCGGCCTGGGGCAGTACAATGAGCAGTTCTTC. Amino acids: CASSSGLGQYNEQFF.

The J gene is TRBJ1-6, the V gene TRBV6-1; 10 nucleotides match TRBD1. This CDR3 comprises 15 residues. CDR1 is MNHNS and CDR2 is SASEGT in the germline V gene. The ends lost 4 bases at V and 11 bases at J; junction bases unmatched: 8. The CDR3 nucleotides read TGTGCCAGCAGTGGGACAGGGGGAACCCCGGCACCCCTCCACTTT. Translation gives CASSGTGGTPAPLHF.

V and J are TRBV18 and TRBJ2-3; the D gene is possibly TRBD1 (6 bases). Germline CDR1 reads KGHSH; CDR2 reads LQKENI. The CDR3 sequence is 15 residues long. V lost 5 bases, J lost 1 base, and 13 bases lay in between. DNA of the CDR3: TGTGCCAGCTCAAGAGGGACAACTCGCACAGATACGCAGTATTTT. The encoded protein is CASSRGTTRTDTQYF.

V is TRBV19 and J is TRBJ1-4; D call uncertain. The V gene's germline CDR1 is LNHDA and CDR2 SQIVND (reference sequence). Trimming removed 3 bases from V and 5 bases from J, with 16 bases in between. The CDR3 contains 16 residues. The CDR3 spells CASSIVSPRVNEKLFF. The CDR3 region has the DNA TGTGCCAGTAGTATTGTATCTCCTAGAGTAAATGAAAAACTGTTTTTT. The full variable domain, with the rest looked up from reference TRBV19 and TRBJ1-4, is DGGITQSPKYLFRKEGQNVTLSCEQNLNHDAMYWYRQDPGQGLRLIYYSQIVNDFQKGDIAEGYSVSREKKESFPLTVTSAQKNPTAFYLCASSIVSPRVNEKLFFGSGTQLSVL.

CDR3 in DNA: TGTGCCAGCAGCTTGGGGACCCCAGATACGCAGTATTTT. It specifies CASSLGTPDTQYF. The chain is built from TRBV7-9 and TRBJ2-3; D possibly matches TRBD1 or TRBD2 (5 bases each). The V gene lost 3 bases and the J gene lost 4 bases, with 8 bases spanning the gap. This CDR3 contains 13 residues. Per germline, CDR1 SEHNR and CDR2 FQNEAQ (reference sequence).

The DNA for the CDR3 is TGTGCCATCACGGCCAGCGGGAGCTTAGCCGGGGAGCTGTTTTTT. It encodes CAITASGSLAGELFF. V is TRBV2 and J is TRBJ2-2; 8 bases fit TRBD2. Per germline, CDR1 SNHLY and CDR2 FYNNEI. The CDR3 extends over 15 amino acids. With 10 bases clipped from V and 6 bases from J, the junction kept 13 bases outside the gene matches. The full variable domain, rest sourced from reference TRBV2 and TRBJ2-2, is EPEVTQTPSHQVTQMGQEVILRCVPISNHLYFYWYRQILGQKVEFLVSFYNNEISEKSEIFDDQFSVERPDGSNFTLKIRSTKLEDSAMYFCAITASGSLAGELFFGEGSRLTVL.